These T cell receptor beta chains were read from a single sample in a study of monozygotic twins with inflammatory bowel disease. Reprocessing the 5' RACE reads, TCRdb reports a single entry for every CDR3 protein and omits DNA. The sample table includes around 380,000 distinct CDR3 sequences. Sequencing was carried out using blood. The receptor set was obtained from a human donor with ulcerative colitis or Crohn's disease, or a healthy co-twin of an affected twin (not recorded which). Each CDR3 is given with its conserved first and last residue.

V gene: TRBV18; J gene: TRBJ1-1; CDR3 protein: CASSPTRLTGQGETEAFF
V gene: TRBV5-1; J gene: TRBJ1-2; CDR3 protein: CASSPIRPGNYGYTF
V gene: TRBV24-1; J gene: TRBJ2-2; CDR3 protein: CATSPRTGTNTGELFF
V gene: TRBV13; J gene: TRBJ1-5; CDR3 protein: CASSLLSRVYNQPQHF
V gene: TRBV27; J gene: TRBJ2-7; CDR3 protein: CASTPYRGKGEQYF
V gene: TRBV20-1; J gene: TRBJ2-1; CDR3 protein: CSARDSGGINEQFF
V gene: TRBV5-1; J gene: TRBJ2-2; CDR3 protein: CASRDSLGGGELFF
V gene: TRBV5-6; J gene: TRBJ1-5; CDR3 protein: CASSRTAGATSPAQHF
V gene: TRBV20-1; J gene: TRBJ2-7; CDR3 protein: CSAWTTERAHYEQYF
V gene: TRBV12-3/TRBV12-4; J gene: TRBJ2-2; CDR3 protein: CASSLASGTGTGELFF